This T cell receptor beta chain was identified during a study of OX40 agonist ivuxolimab in advanced cancers. Sequencing used immunoSEQ multiplex PCR; TCRdb keeps in-frame clones, though not all of them. There are 84,000 or so clones in the sample; about 88% occur only once, and about 0.28% lies in the top ten. Trimming removed 6 bases from V and 5 bases from J; junction bases left unmatched: 7. Germline V gene data show CDR1 as MDHEN and CDR2 as SYDVKM. The CDR3 is made up of 14 amino acids. The chain carries TRBV28 and TRBJ2-3; 8 nucleotides line up with TRBD1. This TCR derives from an adult with an advanced solid tumor such as melanoma, head and neck, liver or kidney cancer. Sample: CD4+ or CD8+ T cells sorted from blood, taken in a trial of the OX40 agonist ivuxolimab. This CDR3 reads CASSGQGAGDTQYF. Written as DNA, the CDR3 is TGTGCCAGCAGCGGACAGGGAGCGGGAGATACGCAGTATTTT.